The present T cell receptor (beta chain) was sequenced within a study of beta chain features in type 1 diabetes. Reverse transcribing all isolated RNA meant expressed TCRB transcripts were sequenced. The table came from immunoSEQ multiplex PCR; TCRdb's copy has only in-frame clones and leaves some out. Of 230,000 or so clones in the sample, around 16% were seen once. Without exception, sorted populations had purity beyond 98%. The CDR3 length is 17 residues. Trimming shortened V by 5 bases and J by 2 bases, and 22 bases separated the two germline ends. Germline loops: CDR1 LNHNV, CDR2 YYDKDF (reference sequence). General observations from the study: Among patients with Type 1 diabetes, TCRB CDR3s were moderately but significantly shorter in every one of the four CD4+ subsets.

As regards this clone: What it binds is not known.

Sequenced sample: naive CD4+ T cells from blood. The TCR originated in a man aged 25-45 years with type 1 diabetes. The chain has TRBV15 and TRBJ2-7; D perhaps matches TRBD2 (9 bases). DNA of the CDR3: TGTGCCACCAGCTCAAGCGGGGGGTGGACAGGGACCTACGAGCAGTACTTC. This codes for CATSSSGGWTGTYEQYF. The full variable domain, in which reference TRBV15 and TRBJ2-7 provide the parts outside the CDR3, is DAMVIQNPRYQVTQFGKPVTLSCSQTLNHNVMYWYQQKSSQAPKLLFHYYDKDFNNEADTPDNFQSRRPNTSFCFLDIRSPGLGDTAMYLCATSSSGGWTGTYEQYFGPGTRLTVT.